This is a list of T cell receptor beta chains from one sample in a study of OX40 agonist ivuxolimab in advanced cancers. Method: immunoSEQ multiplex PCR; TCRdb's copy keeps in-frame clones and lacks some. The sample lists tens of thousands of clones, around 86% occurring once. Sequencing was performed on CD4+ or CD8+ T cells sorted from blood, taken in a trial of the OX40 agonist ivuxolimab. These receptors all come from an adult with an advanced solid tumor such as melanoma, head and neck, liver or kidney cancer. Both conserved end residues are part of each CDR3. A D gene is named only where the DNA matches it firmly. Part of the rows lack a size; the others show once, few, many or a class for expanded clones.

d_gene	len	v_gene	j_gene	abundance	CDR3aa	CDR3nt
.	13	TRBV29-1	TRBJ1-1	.	CSVGPQPNTEAFF	TGCAGCGTGGGACCCCAGCCGAACACTGAAGCTTTCTTT
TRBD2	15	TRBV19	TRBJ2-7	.	CASTGLAGGSYEQYF	TGTGCCAGTACCGGACTAGCGGGAGGGTCCTACGAGCAGTACTTC
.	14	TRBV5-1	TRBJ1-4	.	CASREQATNEKLFF	TGCGCCAGCAGGGAACAGGCAACTAATGAAAAACTGTTTTTT
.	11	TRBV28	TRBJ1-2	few	CASNTGYGYTF	TGTGCCAGCAACACTGGGTATGGCTACACCTTC
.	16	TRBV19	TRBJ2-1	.	CASSMWGLGERNEQFF	TGTGCCAGTAGTATGTGGGGGCTGGGAGAACGGAATGAGCAGTTCTTC
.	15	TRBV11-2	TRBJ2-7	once	CASSSSGTTTYEQYF	TGTGCCAGCAGCTCATCCGGGACAACCACCTACGAGCAGTACTTC
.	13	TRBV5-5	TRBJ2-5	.	CASSLVTVETQYF	TGTGCCAGCAGCTTGGTGACGGTGGAGACCCAGTACTTC
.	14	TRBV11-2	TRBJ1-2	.	CASSLGPVQYGYTF	TGTGCCAGCAGCTTAGGTCCAGTTCAATATGGCTACACCTTC
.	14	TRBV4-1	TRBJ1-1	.	CASSPRGESQVAFF	TGCGCCAGCAGCCCCAGGGGAGAAAGCCAGGTGGCTTTCTTT
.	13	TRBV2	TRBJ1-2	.	CASRASDYYGYTF	TGTGCCAGCAGGGCCAGCGACTACTATGGCTACACCTTC
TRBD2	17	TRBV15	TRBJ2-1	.	CATLKPGLAGIRNEQFF	TGTGCCACCCTTAAACCGGGACTAGCGGGAATTAGGAATGAGCAGTTCTTC
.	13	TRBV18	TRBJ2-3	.	CASSLTSTDTQYF	TGTGCCAGCTCACTTACTAGCACAGATACGCAGTATTTT
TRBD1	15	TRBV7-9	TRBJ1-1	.	CASSGIRQGAPEAFF	TGTGCCAGCAGCGGTATAAGACAGGGGGCCCCTGAAGCTTTCTTT
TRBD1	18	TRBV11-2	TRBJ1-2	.	CASSLDPGQGALVFGYTF	TGTGCCAGCAGCTTAGACCCGGGACAGGGGGCCCTAGTATTTGGCTACACCTTC
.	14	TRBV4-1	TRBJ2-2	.	CASSRGTDTGELFF	TGCGCCAGCAGCCGGGGAACGGACACCGGGGAGCTGTTTTTT
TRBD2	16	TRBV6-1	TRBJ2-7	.	CASSEGLAGGGYEQYF	TGTGCCAGCAGTGAAGGCCTAGCGGGAGGGGGATACGAGCAGTACTTC
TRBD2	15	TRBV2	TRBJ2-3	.	CASSTLAGSTDTQYF	TGTGCCAGCAGCACCCTAGCGGGGAGCACAGATACGCAGTATTTT
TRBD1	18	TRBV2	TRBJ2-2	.	CASKRDRAFSGGTGELFF	TGTGCCAGCAAACGGGACAGGGCTTTCTCGGGAGGTACCGGGGAGCTGTTTTTT
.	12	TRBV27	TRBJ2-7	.	CASANRVYEQYF	TGTGCCAGCGCGAACAGGGTCTACGAGCAGTACTTC
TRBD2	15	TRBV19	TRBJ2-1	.	CASSIAGGPFDEQFF	TGTGCCAGTAGTATAGCGGGAGGGCCGTTCGATGAGCAGTTCTTC
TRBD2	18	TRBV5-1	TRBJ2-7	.	CASSLRSRAGGRVYEQYF	TGCGCCAGCAGCTTGCGTTCAAGGGCGGGCGGGAGAGTCTACGAGCAGTACTTC
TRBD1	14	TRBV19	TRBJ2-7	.	CASSDRGRLLEQYF	TGTGCCAGTAGTGACAGGGGACGACTTTTGGAGCAGTACTTC
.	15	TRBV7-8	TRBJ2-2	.	CASSLEGLDTGELFF	TGTGCCAGCAGCTTAGAGGGTTTGGACACCGGGGAGCTGTTTTTT
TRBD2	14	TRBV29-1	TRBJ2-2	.	CSVFGTSGTGELFF	TGCAGCGTATTCGGGACTAGCGGAACCGGGGAGCTGTTTTTT
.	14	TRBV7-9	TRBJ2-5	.	CASSLVPRKETQYF	TGTGCCAGCAGCTTAGTTCCCCGAAAAGAGACCCAGTACTTC
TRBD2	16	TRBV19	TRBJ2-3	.	CASSMGASGDADTQYF	TGTGCCAGTAGTATGGGGGCTAGCGGGGACGCAGATACGCAGTATTTT
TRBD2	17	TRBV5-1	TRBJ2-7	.	CASNKMTSGSLSYEQYF	TGCGCCAGCAACAAGATGACTAGCGGGAGTTTGTCCTACGAGCAGTACTTC
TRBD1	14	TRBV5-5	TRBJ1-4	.	CASSGRGLNEKLFF	TGTGCCAGCAGCGGCAGGGGGCTAAATGAAAAACTGTTTTTT
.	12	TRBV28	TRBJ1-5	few	CASTGGNQPQHF	TGTGCCAGCACCGGAGGCAATCAGCCCCAGCATTTT
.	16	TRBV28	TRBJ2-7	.	CASRPWFTAAPYEQYF	TGTGCCAGCAGACCATGGTTCACAGCCGCCCCCTACGAGCAGTACTTC
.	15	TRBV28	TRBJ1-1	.	CASSRPGASNTEAFF	TGTGCCAGCAGTCGCCCGGGGGCCTCGAACACTGAAGCTTTCTTT
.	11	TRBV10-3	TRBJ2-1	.	CAISGQGESFF	TGTGCCATCAGTGGCCAGGGCGAGTCGTTCTTC
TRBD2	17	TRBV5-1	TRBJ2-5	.	CASSSGLAGGAGETQYF	TGCGCCAGCAGCTCCGGACTAGCGGGAGGTGCTGGAGAGACCCAGTACTTC
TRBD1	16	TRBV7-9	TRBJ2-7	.	CASSLVRTGSSYEQYF	TGTGCCAGCAGCTTAGTTCGGACAGGGTCCTCCTACGAGCAGTACTTC
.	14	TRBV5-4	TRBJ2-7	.	CASSLAGSSYEQYF	TGTGCCAGCAGCTTGGCGGGGAGCTCCTACGAGCAGTACTTC
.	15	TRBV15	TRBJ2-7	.	CATSRFGASTGEQYF	TGTGCCACCAGCAGGTTTGGGGCTTCTACGGGTGAGCAGTACTTC
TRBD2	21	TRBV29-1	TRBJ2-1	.	CSVEVPLTSGRTHVFYNEQFF	TGCAGCGTTGAAGTCCCTCTTACTAGCGGGAGGACCCATGTATTCTACAATGAGCAGTTCTTC
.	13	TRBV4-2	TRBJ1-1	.	CASSLVPGTEAFF	TGTGCCAGCAGCTTGGTTCCAGGGACTGAAGCTTTCTTT
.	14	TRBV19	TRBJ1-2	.	CASKLDRFNYGYTF	TGTGCCAGTAAACTGGACAGATTTAACTATGGCTACACCTTC
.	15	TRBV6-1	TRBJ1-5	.	CASSRAGTWGQPQHF	TGTGCCAGCAGCCGCGCCGGGACATGGGGTCAGCCCCAGCATTTT
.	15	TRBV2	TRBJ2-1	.	CASSERVSDFPLLFF	TGTGCCAGCAGTGAAAGGGTTAGTGATTTTCCACTTCTTTTCTTC
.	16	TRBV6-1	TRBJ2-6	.	CASSDPTGTGANVLTF	TGTGCCAGCAGTGATCCTACAGGGACTGGGGCCAACGTCCTGACTTTC
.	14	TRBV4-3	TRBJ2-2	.	CASSQGSGTGELFF	TGCGCCAGCAGCCAGGGCAGCGGAACCGGGGAGCTGTTTTTT
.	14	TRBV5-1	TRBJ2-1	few	CASSPGFWGNEQFF	TGCGCCAGCAGCCCGGGCTTTTGGGGCAATGAGCAGTTCTTC
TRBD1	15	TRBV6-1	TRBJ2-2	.	CASAYRTGITGELFF	TGTGCCAGCGCTTATCGGACAGGGATCACCGGGGAGCTGTTTTTT
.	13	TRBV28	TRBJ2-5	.	CATEEGQRETQYF	TGTGCCACGGAGGAGGGCCAACGGGAGACCCAGTACTTC